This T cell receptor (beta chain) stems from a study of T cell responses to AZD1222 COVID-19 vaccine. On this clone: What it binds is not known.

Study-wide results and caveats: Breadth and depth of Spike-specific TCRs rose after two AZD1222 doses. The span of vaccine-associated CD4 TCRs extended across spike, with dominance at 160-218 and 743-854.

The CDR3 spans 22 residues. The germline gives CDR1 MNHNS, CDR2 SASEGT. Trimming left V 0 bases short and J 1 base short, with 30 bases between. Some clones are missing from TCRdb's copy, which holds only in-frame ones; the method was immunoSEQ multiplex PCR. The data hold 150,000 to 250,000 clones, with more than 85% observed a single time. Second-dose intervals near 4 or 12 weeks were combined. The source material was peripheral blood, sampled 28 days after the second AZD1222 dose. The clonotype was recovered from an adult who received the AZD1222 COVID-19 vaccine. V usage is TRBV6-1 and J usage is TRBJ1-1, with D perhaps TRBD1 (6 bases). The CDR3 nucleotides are TGTGCCAGCAGTGAAGCCCGCGACCACCCACAGGGTCGAAAGGTTGCGAACACTGAAGCTTTCTTT. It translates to CASSEARDHPQGRKVANTEAFF.